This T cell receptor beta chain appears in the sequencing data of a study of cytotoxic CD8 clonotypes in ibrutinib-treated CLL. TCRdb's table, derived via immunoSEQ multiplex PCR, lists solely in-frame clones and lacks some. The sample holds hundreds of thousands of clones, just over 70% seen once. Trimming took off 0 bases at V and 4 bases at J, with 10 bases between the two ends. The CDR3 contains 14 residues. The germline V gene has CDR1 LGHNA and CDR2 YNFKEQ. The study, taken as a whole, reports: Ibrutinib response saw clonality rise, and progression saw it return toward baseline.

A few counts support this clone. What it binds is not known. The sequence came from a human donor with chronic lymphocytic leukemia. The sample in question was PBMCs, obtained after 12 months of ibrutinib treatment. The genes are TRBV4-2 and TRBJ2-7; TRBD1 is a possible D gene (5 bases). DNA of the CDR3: TGTGCCAGCAGCCAAGAGGTAAGGGGATACGAGCAGTACTTC. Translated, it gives CASSQEVRGYEQYF.